This T cell receptor beta chain derives from a study of blood T cells in healthy people across ages. Germline values: CDR1 SEHNR, CDR2 FQNEAQ (reference sequence). V was shortened by 4 bases and J by 6 bases, with 15 bases between the two germline ends. This CDR3 spans 14 amino acids. Alongside a J-beta primer mix, a sample-barcoded 5' primer served in a second PCR lasting about 7 to 11 cycles. Using its own MiXCR run on the 5' RACE reads, TCRdb lists one record per CDR3 protein. The sample gives about 1.6 million distinct CDR3 sequences, 30% to 35% of which show up once; 10% to 12% is in the top ten. In its sample, this clonotype was seen a few times.

The receptor's source is a woman aged 25 to 45 in good health. The chain recombines TRBV7-9 with TRBJ1-1; D might be TRBD1 (5 bases). The sequencing input was blood. The CDR3 is CASSYQPPGAEAFF. The DNA of the CDR3 is TGTGCCAGCAGCTACCAACCACCGGGGGCTGAAGCTTTCTTT.